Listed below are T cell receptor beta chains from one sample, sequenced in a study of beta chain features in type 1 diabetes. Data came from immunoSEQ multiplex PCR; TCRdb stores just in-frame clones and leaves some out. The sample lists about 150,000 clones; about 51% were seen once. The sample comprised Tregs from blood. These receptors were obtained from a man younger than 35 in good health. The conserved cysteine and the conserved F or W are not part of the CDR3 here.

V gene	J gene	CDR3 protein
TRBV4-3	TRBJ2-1	ASSQVGGFNEQF
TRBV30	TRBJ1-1	ACSRGRGTEAF
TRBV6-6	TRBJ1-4	ASRREMTNEKLF
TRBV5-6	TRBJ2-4	ASSLEWDRGAKNIQY
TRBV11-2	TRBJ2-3	ASSSFRTGSTDTQY
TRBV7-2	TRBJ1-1	ASSLYGRNTEAF
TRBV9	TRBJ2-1	ASSVPGLAAYNEQF
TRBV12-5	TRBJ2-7	ASGLVTGYEQY
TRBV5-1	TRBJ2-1	ASSMGQAIAYNEQF
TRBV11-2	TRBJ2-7	ASSSSRSSYEQY
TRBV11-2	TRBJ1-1	ASSLTRMLHTEAF
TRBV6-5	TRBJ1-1	ASMWDTTGGTEAF
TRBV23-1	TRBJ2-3	ASSTTGAYTDTQY
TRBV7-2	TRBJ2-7	ASSLVIAGTYEQY
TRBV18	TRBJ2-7	ASSLSGTEYEQY
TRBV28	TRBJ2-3	ASSLSDRQGWDTDTQY
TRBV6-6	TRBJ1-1	ASRDSHMNTEAF
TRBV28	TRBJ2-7	ASNRQTSYEQY
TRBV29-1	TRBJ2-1	SVEGTGINNEQF
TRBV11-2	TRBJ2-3	ASSLALTDTQY
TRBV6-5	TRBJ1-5	AGSYSPGQPQH
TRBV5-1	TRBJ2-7	ASSPGQGISSYEQY
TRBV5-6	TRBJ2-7	ASSPRVAGSEQY
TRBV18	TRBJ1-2	ASSPGTGVGYT
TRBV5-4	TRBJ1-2	ASSSINRGFGTFPGYT
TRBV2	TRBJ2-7	ATGRGLYEQY
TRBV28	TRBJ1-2	ASRPQGAGGYT
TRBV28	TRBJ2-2	ASSFLGGLNTGELF
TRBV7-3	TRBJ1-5	ASSLTYEKGPPGPQH
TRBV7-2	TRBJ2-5	ASSLAQGAFGETQY
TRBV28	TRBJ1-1	ASSWTGGIKNTEAF
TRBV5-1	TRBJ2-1	ASSTVTASNEQF
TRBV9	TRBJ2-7	ASSVRSGGLYEQY
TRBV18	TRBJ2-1	ASSPLSAGGPDEQF
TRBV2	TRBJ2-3	ASEREGLGTQY
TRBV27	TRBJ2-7	ASSFQAGSIEQY
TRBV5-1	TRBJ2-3	ASSLVGAGYLDTQY
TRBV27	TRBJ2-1	ASSLFPPGGTLYNEQF
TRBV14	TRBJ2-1	ASSQVSRYNEQF
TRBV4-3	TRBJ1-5	ASSPRTGGQPQH
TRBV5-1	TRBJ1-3	ASSLAGQPGNTIY
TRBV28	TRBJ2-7	ASSLSLTRGIYEQY
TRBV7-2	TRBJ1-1	ASSGGSRDTEAF
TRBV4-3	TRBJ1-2	ASSQVADRTQGYT
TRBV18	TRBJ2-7	ASSPRVAGVVRYEQY
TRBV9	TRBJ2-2	ASSVWTSGIGDTGELF
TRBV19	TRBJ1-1	ASSMDVANTEAF
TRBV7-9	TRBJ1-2	ASRRTGSFGYT
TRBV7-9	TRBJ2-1	ASSLWGQGAYEQF
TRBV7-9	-	ASSLQGGYVYEQY
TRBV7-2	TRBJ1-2	ASSLVGGNQDGYT